The 18 T cell receptor beta chains below all came from one sample that was sequenced in a study of cytotoxic CD8 clonotypes in ibrutinib-treated CLL (dated by TCRdb to 2020 to 2022). The library was generated by the immunoSEQ multiplex PCR assay. TCRdb retrieved this table from immuneACCESS and kept in-frame rearrangements only. Not all clones are present; in checked studies, unresolved V genes account for under half, and no reason is known for the remainder. In all, the sample holds approximately 74,000 clones, and approximately 80% of those were seen once. Under 8.5% of the sample is in the top ten clones. The sample's time point label, decoded: progressive disease on ibrutinib. The starting material was PBMCs, obtained at disease progression, from a patient treated with ibrutinib. Receptors originate from a human donor with chronic lymphocytic leukemia.

This chain uses TRBV7-9 with TRBJ2-7, with D tentatively TRBD1 (6 bases). Germline-derived CDR1 and CDR2 are SEHNR and FQNEAQ (reference sequence). The CDR3 consists of 14 residues. V shed 5 bases and J shed 0 bases, with 11 bases lying between them. CDR3 protein: CASSTDRSSYEQYF. The CDR3 region has the DNA TGTGCCAGCAGCACGGACAGAAGCTCCTACGAGCAGTACTTC.

The chain carries TRBV5-4 and TRBJ2-7; 7 bases are shared with TRBD1. The CDR3 is made up of 16 amino acids. V was pared by 4 bases and J by 2 bases, with 12 bases of the junction left unmatched. The V gene's germline CDR1 is SGHNT and CDR2 YYREEE (reference sequence). The CDR3 region is CASSLHTGAKTYEQYF. The CDR3, as DNA: TGTGCCAGCAGCCTTCACACAGGGGCAAAGACCTACGAGCAGTACTTC.

This clone was counted a few times. The rearrangement links TRBV30 to TRBJ1-3; no clear D gene. From germline, CDR1 is GTSNPN and CDR2 SVGIG (reference sequence). There are 13 residues in the CDR3. V shed 0 bases and J shed 4 bases, with 7 bases lying between them. The CDR3 sequence is CAWSVSTGNTIYF. As DNA, the CDR3 is TGTGCCTGGAGTGTTTCGACGGGAAACACCATATATTTT.

The chain employs TRBV7-9 and TRBJ1-2, with 10 bases fitting TRBD1. The CDR3 totals 14 residues. V lost 3 bases to trimming and J lost 6 bases; unmatched junction nucleotides: 4. The germline V gene has CDR1 SEHNR and CDR2 FQNEAQ (reference sequence). CDR3 DNA: TGTGCCAGCAGCTTGACAGGGGGCATCAATGGCTACACCTTC. As protein: CASSLTGGINGYTF.

The chain couples TRBV7-3 to TRBJ2-1; 14 bases line up with TRBD2. V lost 5 bases, J lost 15 bases, and 6 bases stayed unmatched. The CDR3 extends over 13 amino acids. Germline V lookup: CDR1 SGHTA, CDR2 FQGTGA. CDR3 in DNA: TGTGCCAGCAGCCCCGGGACTAGCGGGAGCTTGTTCTTC. Translated: CASSPGTSGSLFF.

The sample holds a few counts of this clone. The genes are TRBV7-9 and TRBJ1-5; D is unclear. Per germline, CDR1 SEHNR and CDR2 FQNEAQ (reference sequence). This CDR3 is built from 14 residues. Trimming cost V 5 bases and J 5 bases, with 13 bases left between them. The CDR3 DNA follows: TGTGCCAGCAGCCAAACTGGGAGTGATCAGCCCCAGCATTTT. Residues: CASSQTGSDQPQHF.

The chain links TRBV9 to TRBJ2-3; 12 bases are shared with TRBD2. CDR3 size: 16 residues. Germline CDR1 SGDLS, CDR2 YYNGEE. V gave up 3 bases and J gave up 7 bases; unmatched junction bases: 9. CDR3: CASSELAGGRVYTQYF. CDR3 sequence (DNA): TGTGCCAGCAGCGAACTAGCGGGGGGCCGGGTCTATACGCAGTATTTT.

In its sample, this clone was seen a few times. The rearrangement joins TRBV5-6 to TRBJ2-7; 10 positions agree with TRBD2. Germline CDR1 reads SGHDT; CDR2 reads YYEEEE. The CDR3 runs to 17 residues. V lost 4 bases, J lost 6 bases, and 16 bases stayed unmatched. The CDR3 sequence: CASSRAAGGGPRREQYF. The CDR3 nucleotides are TGTGCCAGCAGCCGGGCAGCGGGAGGGGGCCCGAGACGCGAGCAGTACTTC. The full variable domain, rest sourced from reference TRBV5-6 and TRBJ2-7, is DAGVTQSPTHLIKTRGQQVTLRCSPKSGHDTVSWYQQALGQGPQFIFQYYEEEERQRGNFPDRFSGHQFPNYSSELNVNALLLGDSALYLCASSRAAGGGPRREQYFGPGTRLTVT.

The chain combines TRBV11-2 with TRBJ2-7; 9 nucleotides agree with TRBD1. CDR1 and CDR2 (germline): SGHAT, FQNNGV. Unmatched junction bases numbered 16, after V lost 5 bases and J lost 5 bases. The CDR3 contains 17 residues. The CDR3 loop is CASSPLTGTGIVHEQYF. The CDR3, as DNA: TGTGCCAGCAGCCCATTAACCGGGACAGGGATAGTTCACGAGCAGTACTTC.

The chain has TRBV11-2 and TRBJ2-6; D gene ambiguous. The CDR3 runs to 14 residues. CDR1 SGHAT and CDR2 FQNNGV come from the germline V gene. Trimming stripped 5 bases from V and 0 bases from J, with 5 bases between. The DNA for the CDR3 is TGTGCCAGCAGCCCTTTCTCTGGGGCCAACGTCCTGACTTTC. Encoded protein: CASSPFSGANVLTF.

The chain recombines TRBV6-1 with TRBJ2-7; D remains unclear. V was clipped by 7 bases and J by 0 bases, with 13 bases between them. Germline CDR1 reads MNHNS; CDR2 reads SASEGT. This CDR3 contains 14 residues. CDR3 in amino acids: CASIFWPSSYEQYF. CDR3 coding DNA: TGTGCCAGCATCTTCTGGCCTAGCTCCTACGAGCAGTACTTC.

This sequence joins TRBV2 and TRBJ2-1; D may be TRBD1 or TRBD2 (8 bases each). The CDR3 is 14 amino acids. Germline assignment: CDR1 SNHLY and CDR2 FYNNEI. Trimming pared 7 bases from V and 16 bases from J, leaving 26 bases between. The CDR3 protein is CASIGQGAAGGSFF. The CDR3 DNA is TGTGCCAGCATTGGACAGGGAGCGGCGGGGGGATCATTCTTC.

The J gene is TRBJ1-2, the V gene TRBV9, with a possible D match to TRBD1 (6 bases). The CDR3 contains 17 residues. Germline assignment: CDR1 SGDLS and CDR2 YYNGEE. The germline V and J ends were trimmed by 7 bases and 2 bases, with 24 bases remaining between them. The CDR3 loop reads CASRDTLNPSFNYGYTF. The CDR3 DNA reads TGTGCCAGCCGGGACACTTTAAATCCATCGTTCAACTATGGCTACACCTTC.

The chain recombines TRBV7-9 with TRBJ2-2; D is uncertain. Germline loops: CDR1 SEHNR, CDR2 FQNEAQ (reference sequence). V lost 3 bases, J lost 6 bases, and 8 bases lay in between. The CDR3 is 13 amino acids. The CDR3 coding sequence is TGTGCCAGCAGCTTCCCATCGGCCGGGGAGCTGTTTTTT. Translating it yields CASSFPSAGELFF.

This clone came up once. The chain employs TRBV18 and TRBJ2-4; D gene uncertain. Germline-derived CDR1 and CDR2 are KGHSH and LQKENI. Trimming shortened V by 2 bases and J by 0 bases, and 8 bases separated the two germline ends. This CDR3 has 15 residues. Here the CDR3 reads CASSPESLAKNIQYF. The CDR3 nucleotides are TGTGCCAGCTCACCAGAGAGCCTAGCCAAAAACATTCAGTACTTC.

The sample holds one count of this clone. This CDR3 is also generated by other DNA sequences in the sample. The rearrangement links TRBV5-1 to TRBJ2-2; D perhaps matches TRBD2 (6 bases). Germline V gives CDR1 SGHRS, CDR2 YFSETQ. The V gene lost 3 bases and the J gene lost 0 bases, with 12 bases spanning the gap. The CDR3 covers 16 residues. CDR3 protein: CASSSTGTPNTGELFF. In DNA form, the CDR3 reads TGCGCCAGCAGCTCCACCGGGACTCCGAACACCGGGGAGCTGTTTTTT. Drawing the rest from reference TRBV5-1 and TRBJ2-2, the complete variable domain is KAGVTQTPRYLIKTRGQQVTLSCSPISGHRSVSWYQQTPGQGLQFLFEYFSETQRNKGNFPGRFSGRQFSNSRSEMNVSTLELGDSALYLCASSSTGTPNTGELFFGEGSRLTVL.

CDR3 nucleotides: TGCGCCAGCAGCCAAGTAGGCTCCATGTACAATGAGCAGTTCTTC. Encoded protein: CASSQVGSMYNEQFF. The V and J genes are TRBV4-1 and TRBJ2-1; D call uncertain. The CDR3 runs 15 residues. Germline assignment: CDR1 MGHRA and CDR2 YSYEKL. V lost 1 base to trimming and J lost 4 bases, with 11 bases between them.

This chain uses TRBV27 with TRBJ2-7; TRBD1 aligns across 7 bases. V gave up 0 bases and J gave up 8 bases; unmatched junction bases: 4. Germline V gives CDR1 MNHEY, CDR2 SMNVEV (reference sequence). This CDR3 region has 13 residues. In DNA form, the CDR3 reads TGTGCCAGCAGTTTATCCCGGGACAGCCAGCAGTACTTC. Translation: CASSLSRDSQQYF.